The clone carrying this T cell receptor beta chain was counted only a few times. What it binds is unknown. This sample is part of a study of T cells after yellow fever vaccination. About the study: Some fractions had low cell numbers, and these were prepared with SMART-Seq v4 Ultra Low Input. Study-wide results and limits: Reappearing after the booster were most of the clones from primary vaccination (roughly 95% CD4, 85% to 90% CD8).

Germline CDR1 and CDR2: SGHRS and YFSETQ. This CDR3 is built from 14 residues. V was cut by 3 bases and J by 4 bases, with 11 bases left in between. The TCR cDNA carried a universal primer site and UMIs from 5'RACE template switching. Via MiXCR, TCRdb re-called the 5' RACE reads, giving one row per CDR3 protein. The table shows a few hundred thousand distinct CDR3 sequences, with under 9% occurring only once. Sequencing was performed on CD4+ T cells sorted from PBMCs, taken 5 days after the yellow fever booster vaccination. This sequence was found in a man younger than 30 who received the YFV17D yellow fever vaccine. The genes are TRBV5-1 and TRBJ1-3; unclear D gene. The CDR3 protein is CASSSPGMGNTIYF. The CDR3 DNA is TGCGCCAGCAGCTCCCCGGGGATGGGAAACACCATATATTTT.